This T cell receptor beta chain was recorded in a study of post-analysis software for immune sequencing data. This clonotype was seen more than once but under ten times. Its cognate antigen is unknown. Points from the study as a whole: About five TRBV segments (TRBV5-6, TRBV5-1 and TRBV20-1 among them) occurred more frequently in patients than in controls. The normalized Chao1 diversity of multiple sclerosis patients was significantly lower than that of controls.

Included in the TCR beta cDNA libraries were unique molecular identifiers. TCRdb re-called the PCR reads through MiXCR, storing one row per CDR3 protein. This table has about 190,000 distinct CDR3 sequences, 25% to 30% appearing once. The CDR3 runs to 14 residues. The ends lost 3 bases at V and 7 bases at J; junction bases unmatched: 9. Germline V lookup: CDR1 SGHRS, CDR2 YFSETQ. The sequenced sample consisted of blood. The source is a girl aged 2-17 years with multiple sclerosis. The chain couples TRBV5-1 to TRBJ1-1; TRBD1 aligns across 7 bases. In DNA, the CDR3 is TGCGCCAGCAGCTCAGGGACAGCCGGTCATGAAGCTTTCTTT. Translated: CASSSGTAGHEAFF.